These 11 T cell receptor beta chains came from one sample sequenced in a study of early T cells in non-severe SARS-CoV-2 infection. TCRdb reanalysed the 5' RACE reads using MiXCR and keeps one entry per CDR3 protein. The sample has 35,000 to 55,000 distinct CDR3 sequences; about 9.9% are singletons. The sequenced sample consisted of whole blood. These receptors were taken from an adult who was a healthcare worker with PCR-confirmed SARS-CoV-2 infection or an uninfected control (not recorded which).

This clonotype was detected many times. This chain connects TRBV6-1 to TRBJ1-5; no firm D call. The V gene lost 8 bases and the J gene lost 4 bases, with 12 bases spanning the gap. Germline V gene sequence: CDR1 MNHNS, CDR2 SASEGT. This CDR3 is 13 amino acids long. The CDR3 bases are TGTGCCAGCTCTTCCTGGACTAATCAGCCCCAGCATTTT. Translation: CASSSWTNQPQHF.

In this sample, this clonotype turned up many times. A junction boundary mismatches the germline segment, possibly from a read error. The rearrangement uses TRBV6-6 and TRBJ1-1, with TRBD1 as a possible D gene (5 bases). This CDR3 has 14 residues. Germline V gene sequence: CDR1 MNHNY, CDR2 SVGAGI (reference sequence). CDR3 region: CASSNRLRGTEVFF. The CDR3 coding sequence is TGTGCCAGCAGTAACAGGCTCCGGGGCACTGAAGTTTTCTTT.

The rearrangement uses TRBV10-3 and TRBJ2-2; D unclear. The germline V gene has CDR1 ENHRY and CDR2 SYGVKD. This CDR3 region has 12 residues. Trimming stripped 2 bases from V and 2 bases from J, with 0 bases between. As DNA, the CDR3 is TGTGCCATCAGTGAGAACACCGGGGAGCTGTTTTTT. Protein sequence: CAISENTGELFF.

This clonotype occurred a few times. The chain links TRBV2 to TRBJ1-1; D not certain. The V gene's germline CDR1 is SNHLY and CDR2 FYNNEI. V was pared by 1 base and J by 1 base, with 4 bases between. The CDR3 is 13 amino acids. The DNA for the CDR3 is TGTGCCAGCAGTGAAGGCAAGAACACTGAAGCTTTCTTT. It translates to CASSEGKNTEAFF. Full variable domain (missing parts from reference TRBV2 and TRBJ1-1): EPEVTQTPSHQVTQMGQEVILRCVPISNHLYFYWYRQILGQKVEFLVSFYNNEISEKSEIFDDQFSVERPDGSNFTLKIRSTKLEDSAMYFCASSEGKNTEAFFGQGTRLTVV.

This clonotype showed up many times. The chain links TRBV20-1 to TRBJ2-7; 8 nucleotides align to TRBD2. The CDR3 sequence is 16 residues long. From germline, CDR1 is DFQATT and CDR2 SNEGSKA (reference sequence). The V gene end was trimmed by 3 bases and the J gene end by 3 bases; junction bases not matched to a gene: 13. As DNA, the CDR3 is TGCAGTGCTAGTCAAACCAGGAGCGGGAGTATCTACGAGCAGTACTTC. This sequence encodes CSASQTRSGSIYEQYF.

The chain couples TRBV20-1 to TRBJ2-7; 8 positions match TRBD2. This CDR3 contains 14 residues. V lost 6 bases, J lost 9 bases, and 16 bases stayed unmatched. CDR1 and CDR2 (germline): DFQATT, SNEGSKA (reference sequence). CDR3 bases: TGCAGTGCCTCACCGGGACTAGATCCCGCCTGGCAGTACTTC. It yields the protein CSASPGLDPAWQYF.

This clonotype was counted ten times or more. The rearrangement uses TRBV12-3 or TRBV12-4 and TRBJ1-1; tentatively, D is TRBD1 (6 bases). The germline V and J ends were trimmed by 5 bases and 5 bases, with 15 bases remaining between them. There are 14 residues in the CDR3. CDR3 nucleotide sequence: TGTGCCAGCAGTGTCCCCGGGGGGCGGACTGAAGCTTTCTTT. This gives the protein CASSVPGGRTEAFF.

Ten or more counts support this clonotype. V gene TRBV9 combines with J gene TRBJ2-1; 10 bases line up with TRBD2. The germline V gene encodes CDR1 SGDLS and CDR2 YYNGEE. This CDR3 spans 17 amino acids. With V trimmed by 3 bases and J by 0 bases, 6 bases remained unmatched. The CDR3 spells CASSAGLAGVSYNEQFF. In DNA form, the CDR3 reads TGTGCCAGCAGCGCAGGCCTAGCGGGAGTCTCCTACAATGAGCAGTTCTTC.

The V gene is TRBV18, the J gene TRBJ2-7; 8 bases match TRBD1. Trimming took 6 bases from V and 2 from J; bases not matched to a gene: 9. In germline, CDR1 is KGHSH, CDR2 LQKENI. The CDR3 length is 15 residues. CDR3: CASSLGQGRTYEQYF. CDR3 DNA sequence: TGTGCCAGCTCTCTCGGACAGGGCCGCACCTACGAGCAGTACTTC.

The chain employs TRBV30 and TRBJ2-7, with TRBD2 matching 14 bases. The V segment lost 3 bases and the J segment 4 bases; nucleotides outside the gene matches: 2. Germline loops: CDR1 GTSNPN, CDR2 SVGIG (reference sequence). The CDR3 length is 14 residues. The chain's CDR3 is CAWRTSGRAYEQYF. The CDR3, as DNA: TGTGCCTGGAGGACTAGCGGGAGGGCTTACGAGCAGTACTTC.

This clonotype appeared many times. The J gene is TRBJ1-1, the V gene TRBV3-1; D unclear. Looked up from germline, CDR1 is LGHDT and CDR2 is YNNKEL (reference sequence). The V end lost 0 bases, the J end lost 2 bases, and 10 bases lay between the germline ends. The CDR3 spans 15 residues. Here the CDR3 reads CASSQDLAPNTEAFF. The CDR3 DNA follows: TGTGCCAGCAGCCAAGATCTAGCCCCTAACACTGAAGCTTTCTTT.